Shown below are 12 T cell receptor beta chains from a single sample sequenced in a study of identifying expanded T cells in peripheral blood. Clones were read by immunoSEQ multiplex PCR, and TCRdb kept only the in-frame ones, dropping some. The sample shows over 100,000 clones, around 90% of them seen only once. Sequencing was performed on blood. Every receptor here comes from a person between 18 and 75 years old in good health.

This clone showed up just once. The rearrangement joins TRBV7-7 to TRBJ2-3; 7 nucleotides agree with TRBD1. The germline V gene encodes CDR1 SSHAT and CDR2 FNYEAQ (reference sequence). J gave up 2 bases and V 5 bases, and 4 bases lay outside the gene matches. This CDR3 is built from 14 residues. The CDR3 sequence: CASSLGQYTDTQYF. Here the CDR3 DNA reads TGTGCCAGCAGCCTGGGACAGTACACAGATACGCAGTATTTT.

The chain carries TRBV5-1 and TRBJ1-3; 7 nucleotides agree with TRBD1. Germline CDR1 reads SGHRS; CDR2 reads YFSETQ. This CDR3 has 17 amino acids. Losses at the gene ends were 0 bases for V and 3 bases for J; bases not matched to a gene: 9. CDR3 nucleotides: TGCGCCAGCAGCTTGGGGGGACAGTCTAGGAATGGAAACACCATATATTTT. It yields the protein CASSLGGQSRNGNTIYF.

This clone was seen more than once but under ten times. The chain links TRBV9 to TRBJ2-1, with 8 positions matching TRBD1. The CDR3 extends over 16 amino acids. Germline trimming cut 4 bases from V and 3 bases from J; bases unmatched to any gene: 9. Germline CDR1 and CDR2: SGDLS and YYNGEE. CDR3: CASSPRTGSIYNEQFF. CDR3 in DNA: TGTGCCAGCAGCCCACGGACAGGGTCCATCTACAATGAGCAGTTCTTC.

The V call is TRBV6-5, the J call TRBJ1-5; D is uncertain. V lost 4 bases and J 7 bases, leaving 11 bases between the germline ends. Germline V gene sequence: CDR1 MNHEY, CDR2 SVGAGI. This CDR3 comprises 13 residues. The CDR3 sequence: CASSSTPDQPQHF. CDR3 sequence (DNA): TGTGCCAGCAGTTCTACCCCAGACCAGCCCCAGCATTTT.

V gene TRBV6-5 combines with J gene TRBJ2-5, with D unresolved. V was pared by 2 bases and J by 5 bases, with 3 bases between. Germline CDR1 MNHEY, CDR2 SVGAGI. The CDR3 is 11 amino acids. The CDR3 DNA sequence: TGTGCCAGCAGTTACCTCGAGACCCAGTACTTC. Translating gives CASSYLETQYF.

The chain joins TRBV28 to TRBJ1-5; D is uncertain. Per germline, CDR1 MDHEN and CDR2 SYDVKM. The CDR3 is 17 amino acids. Trimming shortened V by 8 bases and J by 6 bases, and 26 bases separated the two germline ends. The CDR3 here is CASARVRPLGKLQPQHF. CDR3 sequence (DNA): TGTGCCAGCGCCCGTGTGAGGCCTTTAGGGAAACTTCAGCCCCAGCATTTT.

V usage is TRBV18 and J usage is TRBJ2-7, with D unclear. The CDR3 is 15 residues long. Germline-derived CDR1 and CDR2 are KGHSH and LQKENI. V lost 3 bases to trimming and J lost 0 bases, with 12 bases between them. CDR3 sequence: CASSPSQQNSYEQYF. The CDR3 DNA sequence: TGTGCCAGCTCACCCTCTCAGCAAAACTCCTACGAGCAGTACTTC.

This CDR3 reads CASSIGEGFDNSPLHF. The CDR3 DNA reads TGTGCCAGTAGTATAGGGGAGGGATTTGATAATTCACCCCTCCACTTT. The gene calls are TRBV19 and TRBJ1-6, with D unclear. Germline-derived CDR1 and CDR2 are LNHDA and SQIVND (reference sequence). Trimming shortened V by 1 base and J by 5 bases, and 12 bases separated the two germline ends. The CDR3 loop spans 16 amino acids.

CDR3 amino acids: CASGLTTGTGAYEQYF. CDR3 bases: TGTGCTAGTGGTTTGACGACCGGGACAGGGGCCTACGAGCAGTACTTC. This sequence joins TRBV12-5 and TRBJ2-7, with 10 nucleotides matching TRBD1. Germline V gives CDR1 LGHNT, CDR2 FRNRAP. V shed 2 bases and J 2 bases; nucleotides not matched to a gene: 6. This CDR3 spans 16 amino acids.

The chain recombines TRBV14 with TRBJ2-3, with a weak D call TRBD2 (7 bases). Germline values: CDR1 SGHDN, CDR2 FVKESK. Trimming removed 0 bases from V and 2 bases from J, with 12 bases in between. The CDR3 runs to 16 residues. CDR3 sequence reads: CASSQDSAGATDTQYF. The CDR3 nucleotides are TGTGCCAGCAGCCAAGATTCGGCGGGGGCCACAGATACGCAGTATTTT.

The chain is built from TRBV6-4 and TRBJ2-2; D perhaps matches TRBD2 (6 bases). The germline gives CDR1 MRHNA, CDR2 SNTAGT. The V and J ends lost 6 bases and 4 bases respectively, with 12 bases between them. The CDR3 is 14 residues long. CDR3 in amino acids: CASRLLATTGELFF. The CDR3 DNA sequence: TGTGCCAGCAGATTGCTAGCGACCACCGGGGAGCTGTTTTTT.

The chain uses TRBV7-3 and TRBJ2-1, with D tentatively TRBD2 (6 bases). The CDR3 totals 15 residues. CDR1 is SGHTA and CDR2 is FQGTGA in the germline V gene. V lost 4 bases and J 4 bases, leaving 14 bases between the germline ends. In nucleotides, the CDR3 is TGTGCCAGCAGCTCCCAGGGACTGATGTACAATGAGCAGTTCTTC. Its translation: CASSSQGLMYNEQFF.